The text below deals with one T cell receptor beta chain. The sample originates from a study of blood T cell repertoires in COVID-19. Study background: Acute and convalescent COVID-19 specimens originated in the United States, Italy and Spain. PBMCs, B-cell-depleted T cells, or T cells were the source of the cDNA or gDNA that made up the material.

Methods used by the authors: Nucleated cell counts were estimated from reference gene primer amplification. Using immunoSEQ multiplex PCR, the repertoire was profiled, and TCRdb retains in-frame clones only, with some absent. D and trimming were read from the DNA, whereas the V and J calls and clone size are those reported in that table. The repertoire includes about 98,000 clones, approximately 86% of them detected once, and over 9% sits in the top ten. Trimming took 3 bases from V and 6 from J; bases not matched to a gene: 9. Germline V lookup: CDR1 LNHNV, CDR2 YYDKDF (reference sequence). The CDR3 contains 15 residues.

This TCR came from a man in his fifties or sixties with acute or convalescent COVID-19. Sequencing input: peripheral blood. J is TRBJ1-1 and V is TRBV15, with 8 positions matching TRBD1. The CDR3 DNA is TGTGCCACCAGCAGCAGACAGGGGTCCAGGTCTGAAGCTTTCTTT. Protein: CATSSRQGSRSEAFF.